One and the same sample provided the 23 T cell receptor beta chains below, sequenced in a study of cytomegalovirus exposure and HLA in healthy donors. With 60 Vbeta and 13 Jbeta primers, the PCR was carried out. The protocol was immunoSEQ multiplex PCR, while the TCRdb copy is restricted to in-frame clones and leaves out a portion. The repertoire holds about 140,000 clones, with nearly 80% as singletons. The sequencing input was PBMCs. All receptors derive from a woman aged 40 to 49 in good health and CMV-seronegative.

The rearrangement uses TRBV6-1 and TRBJ2-7, with D hard to call. Deletions cut 11 bases from V and 8 bases from J, with 7 bases between. The CDR3 covers 8 residues. CDR1 is MNHNS, CDR2 SASEGT, per germline. The CDR3 coding sequence is TGTGCCCCCCATCAGCAGTACTTC. Its translation is CAPHQQYF.

J is TRBJ2-5 and V is TRBV10-1; D not certain. The end of the DNA is better explained by TRBJ2-7, so the J call may be wrong. The CDR3 is made up of 14 amino acids. CDR1 and CDR2 (germline): WNHNN, SYGVQD (reference sequence). In DNA form, the CDR3 reads TGCGCCAGCAGTGAGGTCGTGGGCTCCTACGAGCAGTACTTC. Protein sequence: CASSEVVGSYEQYF.

The chain combines TRBV6-1 with TRBJ2-1; TRBD1 aligns across 7 bases. This CDR3 is 14 amino acids long. J lost 7 bases, V lost 2 bases, and 5 bases had no gene match. Germline V gene sequence: CDR1 MNHNS, CDR2 SASEGT. The CDR3 DNA reads TGTGCCAGCAGTGAACAGGGGGAGATTAATGAGCAGTTCTTC. Translated, it gives CASSEQGEINEQFF.

In its sample, this clone was seen a few times. Germline is not matched at one junction end, which may reflect a read error. This CDR3 is CSSSFPVEAFF. DNA of the CDR3: TGTTCCAGCAGCTTCCCAGTTGAAGCTTTCTTT. The chain links TRBV7-9 to TRBJ1-1; D remains unclear. The CDR3 length is 11 residues. From germline, CDR1 is SEHNR and CDR2 FQNEAQ (reference sequence).

The chain recombines TRBV5-4 with TRBJ2-3; a weak D match, TRBD1 (5 bases). This CDR3 has 14 residues. V was shortened by 1 base and J by 6 bases, with 12 bases between the two germline ends. In germline, CDR1 is SGHNT, CDR2 YYREEE (reference sequence). The CDR3: CASSLQRGWDTQYF. The CDR3, as DNA: TGTGCCAGCAGCTTGCAAAGGGGCTGGGATACGCAGTATTTT.

This clone was detected only once. The chain combines TRBV7-3 with TRBJ1-1; D unresolved. The CDR3 totals 16 residues. Germline loops: CDR1 SGHTA, CDR2 FQGTGA. Trimming shortened V by 0 bases and J by 10 bases, and 21 bases separated the two germline ends. In DNA, the CDR3 is TGTGCCAGCAGCTTAACGAAACCGGACTTGGGAGGGAGAGCTTTCTTT. Translating it yields CASSLTKPDLGGRAFF.

The gene calls are TRBV6-6 and TRBJ1-1, with no clear D. The germline V gene encodes CDR1 MNHNY and CDR2 SVGAGI (reference sequence). There are 15 residues in the CDR3. V lost 2 bases, J lost 2 bases, and 12 bases lay in between. The chain's CDR3 is CASSYPRYRNTEAFF. The CDR3 DNA reads TGTGCCAGCAGTTACCCGAGGTACCGAAACACTGAAGCTTTCTTT.

V gene TRBV4-3 combines with J gene TRBJ1-3; 8 bases align to TRBD1. V lost 4 bases, J lost 2 bases, and 4 bases stayed unmatched. The CDR3 runs to 15 residues. Germline assignment: CDR1 LGHNA and CDR2 YSLEER. CDR3 nucleotide sequence: TGCGCCAGCAGCCCGGACAGGGTACCTGGAAACACCATATATTTT. Its protein is CASSPDRVPGNTIYF.

The genes are TRBV4-3 and TRBJ2-5; possibly TRBD2 for D (6 bases). The CDR3 extends over 17 amino acids. V was pared by 3 bases and J by 5 bases, with 22 bases between. From germline, CDR1 is LGHNA and CDR2 YSLEER. CDR3: CASSHRTPGSEGETQYF. In DNA, the CDR3 is TGCGCCAGCAGCCATCGGACCCCGGGCTCGGAGGGGGAGACCCAGTACTTC.

The V gene is TRBV4-2, the J gene TRBJ1-3; no clear D gene. The CDR3 consists of 15 residues. The germline V gene encodes CDR1 LGHNA and CDR2 YNFKEQ. V lost 4 bases and J lost 0, with 10 bases in between. DNA for the CDR3: TGTGCCAGCAGCCGAGTGATGAGCTCTGGAAACACCATATATTTT. Translated: CASSRVMSSGNTIYF.

CDR3 protein: CATGLARDYEQYF. In DNA, the CDR3 is TGTGCCACCGGACTAGCGCGAGACTACGAGCAGTACTTC. This chain uses TRBV10-3 with TRBJ2-7; TRBD2 aligns across 9 bases. The CDR3 loop spans 13 amino acids. Trimming took 10 bases from V and 3 from J; bases not matched to a gene: 7. Germline assignment: CDR1 ENHRY and CDR2 SYGVKD.

This clone was counted a single time. The chain uses TRBV7-9 and TRBJ2-3; a possible D gene is TRBD2 (7 bases). The V end lost 6 bases, the J end lost 4 bases, and 11 bases lay between the germline ends. Per germline, CDR1 SEHNR and CDR2 FQNEAQ (reference sequence). The CDR3 is made up of 13 amino acids. CDR3 in DNA: TGTGCCAGCAGAAGGGGGGGCTCAGATACGCAGTATTTT. It translates to CASRRGGSDTQYF.

This clone was counted once. This chain joins TRBV6-5 and TRBJ2-5; TRBD1 agrees at 9 bases. V trimming: 2 bases; J trimming: 5 bases; junction bases outside the gene matches: 6. The CDR3 sequence is 15 residues long. CDR1 is MNHEY, CDR2 SVGAGI, per germline. The CDR3 spells CASSYVTGGWETQYF. In nucleotides, the CDR3 is TGTGCCAGCAGTTACGTGACAGGGGGGTGGGAGACCCAGTACTTC.

The chain uses TRBV28 and TRBJ2-7; 7 nucleotides match TRBD2. The CDR3 loop spans 13 amino acids. Trimming took 6 bases from V and 6 from J; bases not matched to a gene: 8. Germline V gives CDR1 MDHEN, CDR2 SYDVKM. For the CDR3, the DNA is TGTGCCAGCAGACGAGGCGGGGGAGTCGAGCAGTACTTC. The encoded protein is CASRRGGGVEQYF.

V and J are TRBV25-1 and TRBJ2-2; D is perhaps TRBD1 (7 bases). There are 14 residues in the CDR3. The V gene's germline CDR1 is MGHDK and CDR2 SYGVNS. V was trimmed by 5 bases and J by 4 bases, leaving 11 bases between them. This CDR3 is CASSNRGGTGELFF. In nucleotides, the CDR3 is TGTGCCAGCAGTAACAGGGGAGGCACCGGGGAGCTGTTTTTT. The full variable domain, with the rest looked up from reference TRBV25-1 and TRBJ2-2, is EADIYQTPRYLVIGTGKKITLECSQTMGHDKMYWYQQDPGMELHLIHYSYGVNSTEKGDLSSESTVSRIRTEHFPLTLESARPSHTSQYLCASSNRGGTGELFFGEGSRLTVL.

The V gene is TRBV6-5, the J gene TRBJ2-7, with TRBD2 identical over 10 bases. V lost 5 bases, J lost 0 bases, and 4 bases stayed unmatched. Germline CDR1 MNHEY, CDR2 SVGAGI. The CDR3 contains 15 residues. The CDR3 protein is CASSQRTSGSYEQYF. The CDR3 region has the DNA TGTGCCAGCAGTCAAAGGACTAGCGGCTCCTACGAGCAGTACTTC.

This clone appeared a few times. The V gene is TRBV6-1, the J gene TRBJ1-2; 8 positions agree with TRBD1. Germline-derived CDR1 and CDR2 are MNHNS and SASEGT. This CDR3 has 15 amino acids. J gave up 6 bases and V 3 bases, and 9 bases lay outside the gene matches. The CDR3 is CASSDSAGGADGYTF. DNA of the CDR3: TGTGCCAGCAGTGACTCCGCAGGGGGCGCAGATGGCTACACCTTC.

V and J are TRBV6-1 and TRBJ1-2, with D possibly TRBD1 on 6 matching bases. The CDR3 spans 16 residues. Per the germline V gene, CDR1 is MNHNS and CDR2 is SASEGT. Trimming cost V 0 bases and J 5 bases, with 16 bases left between them. CDR3: CASSEAPAGEGYGYTF. In nucleotides, the CDR3 is TGTGCCAGCAGTGAAGCGCCGGCAGGGGAAGGGTATGGCTACACCTTC.

This clone was detected only a few times. The chain is built from TRBV7-2 and TRBJ2-1; TRBD1 might be the D (8 bases). CDR3 length: 14 amino acids. Germline values: CDR1 SGHTA, CDR2 FQGNSA. Trimming shortened V by 3 bases and J by 9 bases, and 15 bases separated the two germline ends. The CDR3 here is CASSFSYRGGEQFF. DNA for the CDR3: TGTGCCAGCAGCTTCTCTTACAGGGGGGGTGAGCAGTTCTTC. Looking up the rest from reference TRBV7-2 and TRBJ2-1 gives the full variable domain: GAGVSQSPSNKVTEKGKDVELRCDPISGHTALYWYRQSLGQGLEFLIYFQGNSAPDKSGLPSDRFSAERTGGSVSTLTIQRTQQEDSAVYLCASSFSYRGGEQFFGPGTRLTVL.

The chain combines TRBV4-1 with TRBJ1-2; unclear D gene. CDR3 length equals 16 residues. CDR1 is MGHRA, CDR2 YSYEKL, per germline. V was trimmed by 4 bases and J by 4 bases, leaving 19 bases between them. This chain's CDR3 is CASSPAESGFFYGYTF. CDR3 nucleotides: TGCGCCAGCAGCCCCGCCGAATCCGGGTTTTTCTATGGCTACACCTTC.

The V gene is TRBV5-1, the J gene TRBJ2-5, with 10 positions matching TRBD1. J lost 3 bases, V lost 4 bases, and 6 bases had no gene match. CDR3 length equals 15 residues. CDR1 is SGHRS, CDR2 YFSETQ, per germline. The CDR3 DNA reads as TGCGCCAGCAGCCAAATGGGGACAGGGGAAGAGACCCAGTACTTC. This codes for CASSQMGTGEETQYF.

This clone was observed a few times. The chain joins TRBV19 to TRBJ2-3; TRBD2 agrees at 10 bases. There are 15 residues in the CDR3. Trimming at V came to 5 bases and at J to 3 bases, leaving 5 bases not matched to a gene. Germline CDR1 and CDR2: LNHDA and SQIVND (reference sequence). CDR3 DNA sequence: TGTGCCAGTAGTGTGCTAGCGGGAGTTACAGATACGCAGTATTTT. Translated: CASSVLAGVTDTQYF.

The V call is TRBV5-5, the J call TRBJ2-7; 12 bases match TRBD2. The CDR3 is made up of 18 amino acids. CDR1 is SGHKS and CDR2 is YYEKEE in the germline V gene (reference sequence). V was pared by 4 bases and J by 1 base, with 12 bases of the junction left unmatched. In nucleotides, the CDR3 is TGTGCCAGCAGCCCGCGGGCTAGCGGGGGGGTTGTTTCCTACGAGCAGTACTTC. Encoded protein: CASSPRASGGVVSYEQYF. Full variable domain (remainder filled in from reference TRBV5-5 and TRBJ2-7): DAGVTQSPTHLIKTRGQQVTLRCSPISGHKSVSWYQQVLGQGPQFIFQYYEKEERGRGNFPDRFSARQFPNYSSELNVNALLLGDSALYLCASSPRASGGVVSYEQYFGPGTRLTVT.